This T cell receptor beta chain appears in the sequencing data of a study of tumor and adjacent non-tumor tissue in lung cancer. Across the study: The patients, roughly 10 men and 4 to 6 women, were about 31 to 76 with stage I to III disease. Each sample yielded millions of productive TCRbeta reads on average.

Remarks on this clonotype: Its antigen remains unidentified. The CDR3 ends on some other residue instead of the conserved phenylalanine or tryptophan, so this is likely a read error.

The template was RNA from unsorted bulk tissue. This non-tumor lung sample came from over 3 cm beyond the tumor edge. The ends were cut back, 5 bases at V and 4 bases at J, with 17 bases in the middle. CDR3 size: 15 residues. Per germline, CDR1 MNHNS and CDR2 SASEGT. A modified ARM-PCR protocol with three rounds of nested PCR amplified TCRbeta. Each CDR3 protein gets one entry after TCRdb re-called the multiplex PCR reads with MiXCR. The sample shows approximately 82,000 distinct CDR3 sequences, 76% of them seen only once. The study, taken as a whole, reports: Significantly higher TCR diversity was found in tumor than normal lung.

Source material: distant non-tumor lung tissue. V usage is TRBV6-1 and J usage is TRBJ2-5, with TRBD2 as a possible D gene (6 bases). The TCR originated in a man between 65 and 85 years old with non-small cell lung cancer. The CDR3: CASSIPTRGGETQYL. In DNA form, the CDR3 reads TGTGCCAGCAGTATCCCAACTAGGGGAGGAGAGACCCAGTACCTC.